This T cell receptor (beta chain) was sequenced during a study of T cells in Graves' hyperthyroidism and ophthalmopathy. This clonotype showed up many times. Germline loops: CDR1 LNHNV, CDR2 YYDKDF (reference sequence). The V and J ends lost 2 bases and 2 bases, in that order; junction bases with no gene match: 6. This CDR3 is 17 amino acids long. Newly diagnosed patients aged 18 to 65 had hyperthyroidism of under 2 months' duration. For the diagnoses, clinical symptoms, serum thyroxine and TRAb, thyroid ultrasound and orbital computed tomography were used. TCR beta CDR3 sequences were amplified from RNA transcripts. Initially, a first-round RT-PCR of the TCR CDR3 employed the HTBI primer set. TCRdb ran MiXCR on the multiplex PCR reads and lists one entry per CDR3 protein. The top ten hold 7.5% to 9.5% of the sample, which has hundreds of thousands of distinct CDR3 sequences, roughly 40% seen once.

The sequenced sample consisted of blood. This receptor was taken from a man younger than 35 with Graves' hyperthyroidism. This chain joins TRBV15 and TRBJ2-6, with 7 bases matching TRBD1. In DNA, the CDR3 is TGTGCCACCAGCAGATCGGGACAGTTTGCTGGGGCCAACGTCCTGACTTTC. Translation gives CATSRSGQFAGANVLTF.